What follows describes a single TCR beta chain. CDR1 and CDR2 from the germline V gene are MNHNY and SVGAGI (reference sequence). CDR3 length: 15 amino acids. V was pared by 2 bases and J by 4 bases, with 14 bases between. This record belongs to a study of T cell clones after liver transplantation. Repertoires were generated with immunoSEQ multiplex PCR, while TCRdb's copy carries only in-frame clones and drops some. The sample includes 49,000 or so clones, roughly 70% of them seen just once. Sequencing was performed on CD4+ T cells from blood, taken roughly 56 months after liver transplant. The sequence was collected from a human patient who received a liver transplant. Some T cells may have originated in the graft donor. The chain combines TRBV6-6 with TRBJ1-1; no clear D gene. The CDR3 sequence is CASSYPGDFSTEAFF. DNA of the CDR3: TGTGCCAGCAGTTACCCCGGAGATTTTAGCACTGAAGCTTTCTTT.